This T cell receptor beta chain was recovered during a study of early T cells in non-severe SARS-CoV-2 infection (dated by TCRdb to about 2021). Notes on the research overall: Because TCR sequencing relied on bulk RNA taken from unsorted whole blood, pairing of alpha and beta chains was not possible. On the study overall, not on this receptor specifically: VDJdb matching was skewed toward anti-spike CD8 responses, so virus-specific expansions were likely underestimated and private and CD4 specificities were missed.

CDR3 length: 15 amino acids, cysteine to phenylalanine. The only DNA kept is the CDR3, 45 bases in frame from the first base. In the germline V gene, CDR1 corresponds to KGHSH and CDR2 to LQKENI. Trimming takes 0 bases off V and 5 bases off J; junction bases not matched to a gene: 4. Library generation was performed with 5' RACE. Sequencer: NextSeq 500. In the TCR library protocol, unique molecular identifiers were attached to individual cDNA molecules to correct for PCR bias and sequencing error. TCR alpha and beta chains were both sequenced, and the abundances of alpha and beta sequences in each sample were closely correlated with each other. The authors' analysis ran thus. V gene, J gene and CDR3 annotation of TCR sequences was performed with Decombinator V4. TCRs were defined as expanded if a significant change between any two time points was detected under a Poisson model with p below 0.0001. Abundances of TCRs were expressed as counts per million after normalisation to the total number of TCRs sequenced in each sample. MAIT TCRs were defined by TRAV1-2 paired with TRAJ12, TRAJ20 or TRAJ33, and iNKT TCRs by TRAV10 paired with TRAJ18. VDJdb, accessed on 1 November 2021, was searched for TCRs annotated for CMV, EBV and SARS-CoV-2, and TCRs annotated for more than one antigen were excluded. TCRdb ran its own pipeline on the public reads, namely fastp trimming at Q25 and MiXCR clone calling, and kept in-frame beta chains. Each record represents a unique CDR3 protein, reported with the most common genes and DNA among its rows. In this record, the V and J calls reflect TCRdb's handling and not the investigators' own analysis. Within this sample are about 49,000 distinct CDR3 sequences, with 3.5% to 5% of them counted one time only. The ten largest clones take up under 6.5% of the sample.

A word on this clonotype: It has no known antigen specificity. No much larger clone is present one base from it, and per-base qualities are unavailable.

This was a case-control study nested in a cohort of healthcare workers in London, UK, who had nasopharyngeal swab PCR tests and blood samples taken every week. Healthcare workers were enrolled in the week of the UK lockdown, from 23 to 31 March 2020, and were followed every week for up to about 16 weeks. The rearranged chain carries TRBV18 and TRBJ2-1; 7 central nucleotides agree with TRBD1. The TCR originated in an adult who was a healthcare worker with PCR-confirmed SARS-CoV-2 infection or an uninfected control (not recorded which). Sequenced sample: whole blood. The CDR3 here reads CASSPPYRGHNEQFF. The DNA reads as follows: TGTGCCAGCTCACCACCTTACAGGGGACACAATGAGCAGTTCTTC.